This T cell receptor beta chain is drawn from a study of T cell repertoires in cytomegalovirus infection. As for the study in general: From public TCR beta signatures came an indication of both CMV infection and matching HLA type.

TCRdb passed the reads through MiXCR, listing each CDR3 protein once. Among about 770,000 distinct CDR3 sequences listed, about 29% were seen once. A note on this clonotype: Antigen specificity is unknown.

The TCR comes from a human donor in good health (CMV status not recorded). Some clones in this sample may be carry-over from other donors' samples. The sequenced sample was cultured CD8+ T cells from PBMCs, obtained from culture after CMV antigen stimulation.

The CDR3 region has the DNA TGCAGTGCTAGAGCGGGGGGCATTTACAATGAGCAGTTCTTC. It is translated as CSARAGGIYNEQFF. The chain carries TRBV20-1 and TRBJ2-1; a weak D match, TRBD2 (7 bases). Trimming left V 1 base short and J 4 bases short, with 11 bases between. This CDR3 contains 14 residues. Germline assignment: CDR1 DFQATT and CDR2 SNEGSKA (reference sequence).